This T cell receptor beta chain was captured by sequencing in a study of shared clonotypes between healthy human individuals. About the study: Per donor, three plates held CD4 naive cells, three held CD4 memory, two held CD8 naive and one held CD8 memory.

With regard to this clone: Its matching antigen is unknown.

The germline V gene encodes CDR1 DFQATT and CDR2 SNEGSKA (reference sequence). The CDR3 loop spans 11 amino acids. Trimming left V 3 bases short and J 11 bases short, with 11 bases between. Genomic DNA from each subset was divided evenly over several immunoSEQ plates. Data came from immunoSEQ multiplex PCR; TCRdb stores just in-frame clones and leaves some out. Of fewer than 3 million clones in the sample, under 95% were seen once. Study-level points and caveats: Generation of non-shared clonotypes was less probable than generation of clonotypes shared by all four donors. Memory subsets generally showed lower estimated richness than naive subsets.

The source of this sequence is a man aged 18 to 35 in good health. Some clones in this sample may be carry-over from other donors' samples. The chain has TRBV20-1 and TRBJ1-5; possibly TRBD1 for D (5 bases). The source material was naive CD4+ T cells from PBMCs. Specified subset: CD45RA+ positively selected. The CDR3 loop is CSASVGGSQHF. The CDR3 DNA reads TGCAGTGCTAGTGTTGGGGGGTCCCAGCATTTT.